Below, one TCR beta chain is given with its context. Antigen specificity is unknown. Using immunoSEQ multiplex PCR, the repertoire was profiled, and TCRdb retains in-frame clones only, with some absent. The table records around 30,000 clones, approximately 79% of them present only once. CD4+ or CD8+ T cells were sorted as naive CD45RA+ or memory CD45RO+. The data were obtained in a study of regulatory dendritic cells for organ transplantation. Broader study findings: Memory CD8+ clonal expansion seemed more limited with regulatory than mature dendritic cells. Alloreactive memory CD8+ T cell pools varied considerably between individuals. The most alloreactive TCR clonotypes were found in resting memory CD8+ cells.

Sequenced: memory CD4+ T cells from blood. Indicated subset: CD45RO+ memory T cells. The sequence derives from a human donor in good health.

CDR3 bases: TGTGCCAGCAGTTTAGTTAGGGGTGAAACCGAGCAGTACTTC. Protein product: CASSLVRGETEQYF. The V gene is TRBV27, the J gene TRBJ2-7; weak D call: TRBD1 (5 bases). This CDR3 has 14 amino acids. Trimming took off 2 bases at V and 6 bases at J, with 14 bases between the two ends. In germline, CDR1 is MNHEY, CDR2 SMNVEV (reference sequence).